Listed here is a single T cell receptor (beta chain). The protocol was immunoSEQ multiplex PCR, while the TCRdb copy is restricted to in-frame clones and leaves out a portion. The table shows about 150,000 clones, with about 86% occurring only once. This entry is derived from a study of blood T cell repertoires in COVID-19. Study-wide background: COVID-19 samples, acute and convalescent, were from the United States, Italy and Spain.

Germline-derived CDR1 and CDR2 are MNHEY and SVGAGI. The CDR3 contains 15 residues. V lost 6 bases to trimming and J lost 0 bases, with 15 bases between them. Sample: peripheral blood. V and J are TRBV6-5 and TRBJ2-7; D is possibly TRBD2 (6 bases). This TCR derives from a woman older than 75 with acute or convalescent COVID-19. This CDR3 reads CASSYRRDSSYEQYF. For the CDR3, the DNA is TGTGCCAGCAGCTACCGCCGGGACTCCTCCTACGAGCAGTACTTC.